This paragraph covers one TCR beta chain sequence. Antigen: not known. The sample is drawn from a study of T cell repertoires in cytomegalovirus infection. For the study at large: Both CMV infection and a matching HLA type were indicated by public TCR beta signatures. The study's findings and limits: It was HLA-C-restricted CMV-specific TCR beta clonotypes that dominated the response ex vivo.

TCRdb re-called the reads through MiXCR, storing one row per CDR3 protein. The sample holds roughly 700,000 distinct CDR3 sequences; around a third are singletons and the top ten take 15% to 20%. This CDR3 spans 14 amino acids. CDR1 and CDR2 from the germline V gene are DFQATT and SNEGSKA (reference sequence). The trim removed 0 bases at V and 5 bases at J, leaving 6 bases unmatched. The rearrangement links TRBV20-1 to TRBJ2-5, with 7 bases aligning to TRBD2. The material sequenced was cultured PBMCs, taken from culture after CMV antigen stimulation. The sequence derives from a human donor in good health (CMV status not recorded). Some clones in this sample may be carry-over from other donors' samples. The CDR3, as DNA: TGCAGTGCTAGAGATTGGGGGGGTGTGGAGACCCAGTACTTC. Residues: CSARDWGGVETQYF.